This T cell receptor beta chain was retrieved from a study of T cell responses to AZD1222 COVID-19 vaccine. Broader study findings: Dominant at 160-218 and 743-854, vaccine-associated CD4 TCRs also spanned spike. Donors were chiefly white British, with a greater number of females, and clonal diversity was perhaps underestimated. Among those given AZD1222, only six or seven were seropositive at baseline.

Concerning this clone itself: The antigen is undetermined.

TCRdb keeps only in-frame clones here, not all; method: immunoSEQ multiplex PCR. The sample lists more than 85,000 clones, around nine tenths occurring once. Deletions cut 5 bases from V and 6 bases from J, with 11 bases between. Per the germline V gene, CDR1 is SGHRS and CDR2 is YFSETQ. The CDR3 has 13 residues. This rearrangement joins TRBV5-1 to TRBJ2-2; the D gene is possibly TRBD2 (5 bases). The source of this sequence is an adult in good health. The sample in question was peripheral blood, obtained on day 0 of AZD1222 vaccination. In nucleotides, the CDR3 is TGCGCCAGCAGATCCATCGGGGCCGGGGAGCTGTTTTTT. Residues: CASRSIGAGELFF.